This section outlines one TCR beta chain sequence together with its context. The PCR was carried out with 60 Vbeta primers and 13 Jbeta primers. The method was immunoSEQ multiplex PCR; TCRdb's version includes in-frame clones alone and lacks a portion of them. The sample includes 150,000 to 200,000 clones, approximately 72% of them seen just once. V was clipped by 5 bases and J by 8 bases, with 16 bases between them. The CDR3 runs 13 residues. Germline V gene sequence: CDR1 SGHNT, CDR2 YYREEE (reference sequence). This sample was taken from a study of cytomegalovirus exposure and HLA in healthy donors. Across the whole study: Earlier findings included some 120 million unique TCR beta sequences obtained from 150 million to 200 million T cells.

The sequence was collected from a man between 45 and 60 years old in good health and CMV-seronegative. The specimen sequenced was PBMCs. J is TRBJ1-1 and V is TRBV5-4, with unresolved D. CDR3 bases: TGTGCCAGCAGATATTCCCAAACGGGGGAAGCTTTCTTT. It specifies CASRYSQTGEAFF.